This T cell receptor beta chain stems from a study of blood T cell repertoires in COVID-19. Overall study context: Collection of acute and convalescent COVID-19 samples took place in the United States, Italy and Spain. In each case, the material was cDNA or gDNA derived from T cells, B-cell-depleted T cells, or PBMCs.

In the original workflow: Amplified reference gene primers provided the basis for estimating nucleated cell counts. Using immunoSEQ multiplex PCR, the repertoire was profiled, and TCRdb retains in-frame clones only, with some absent. V and J calls and clone size are those listed in that table; D and trimming were worked out from the DNA. The data hold 65,000 to 80,000 clones, with over 75% observed a single time. Germline V gives CDR1 SGDLS, CDR2 YYNGEE. This CDR3 contains 14 residues. The V gene end was trimmed by 6 bases and the J gene end by 8 bases; junction bases not matched to a gene: 8. The specimen was peripheral blood. This rearrangement joins TRBV9 to TRBJ2-1; 10 bases fit TRBD1. This receptor was obtained from a man aged 50-60 years with acute or convalescent COVID-19. CDR3 loop: CASMLGQGRDEQFF. The CDR3 nucleotides read TGTGCCAGCATGTTGGGACAGGGGAGAGATGAGCAGTTCTTC.